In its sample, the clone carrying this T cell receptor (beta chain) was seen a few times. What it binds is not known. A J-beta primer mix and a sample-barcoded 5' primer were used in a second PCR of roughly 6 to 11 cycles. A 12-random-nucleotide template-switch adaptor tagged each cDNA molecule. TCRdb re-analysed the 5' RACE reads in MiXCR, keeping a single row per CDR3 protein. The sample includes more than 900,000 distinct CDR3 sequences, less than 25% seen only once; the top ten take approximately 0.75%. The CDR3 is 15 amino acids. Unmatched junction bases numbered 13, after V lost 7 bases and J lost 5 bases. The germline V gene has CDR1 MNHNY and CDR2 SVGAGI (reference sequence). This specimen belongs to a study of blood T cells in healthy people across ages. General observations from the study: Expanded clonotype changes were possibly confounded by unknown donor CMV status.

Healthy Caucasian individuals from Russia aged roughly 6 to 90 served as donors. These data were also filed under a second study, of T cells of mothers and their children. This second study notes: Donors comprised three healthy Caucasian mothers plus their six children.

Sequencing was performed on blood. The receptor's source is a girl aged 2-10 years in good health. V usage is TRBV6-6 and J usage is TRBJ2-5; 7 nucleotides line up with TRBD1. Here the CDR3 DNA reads TGTGCCAGCAAATACTTAGACAGGGTAGGCGAGACCCAGTACTTC. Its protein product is CASKYLDRVGETQYF.